Listed below are T cell receptor beta chains from one sample, sequenced in a study of graft-versus-host responses after intestinal transplantation. No antigen has been assigned to these receptors. Using immunoSEQ multiplex PCR, the repertoire was profiled, and TCRdb retains in-frame clones only, with some absent. The table includes 77,000 or so clones, approximately 93% detected once. The material sequenced was unstimulated CD8+ T cells sorted from spleen or lymph node cells, taken before intestinal transplant. These receptors were taken from a human donor who received an intestinal transplant. The CDR3 runs from the conserved cysteine through the conserved F or W. A D gene is named only where the DNA matches it firmly. Expanded clones are given a class, and other clones once, few, many or no size at all.

>TRBJ2-7|TRBV28|-|-|14
TGTGCCAGCAGTGCTAGACAGGCCCCCTACGAGCAGTACTTC
CASSARQAPYEQYF
>TRBJ2-3|TRBV18|-|-|15
TGTGCCAGCTCACCACGGGAGGCTAGCACAGATACGCAGTATTTT
CASSPREASTDTQYF
>TRBJ1-1|TRBV19|-|TRBD1|17
TGTGCCAGTGGGTCGAGTGGGACAGGACTTCTGAACACTGAAGCTTTCTTT
CASGSSGTGLLNTEAFF
>TRBJ2-5|TRBV6-1|-|-|17
TGTGCCAGCAGTGAAATAGGGGCCGACAGGCTCCAAGAGACCCAGTACTTC
CASSEIGADRLQETQYF
>TRBJ1-2|TRBV5-1|-|TRBD1|15
TGCGCCAGCATCTCCGGGACAGGGGATCTTCGGGGCTACACCTTC
CASISGTGDLRGYTF
>TRBJ2-1|TRBV6-1|-|TRBD2|15
TGTGCCAGCAGTGAAGAGGCTAGCGGGAGTAATGAGCAGTTCTTC
CASSEEASGSNEQFF
>TRBJ2-7|TRBV27|-|TRBD1|16
TGTGCCAGCAGTTTACTCGGGACAGGGATTCTCTACGAGCAGTACTTC
CASSLLGTGILYEQYF
>TRBJ2-1|TRBV13|-|-|13
TGTGCCAGCAGCTCGGACACTTACAATGAGCAGTTCTTC
CASSSDTYNEQFF
>TRBJ2-7|TRBV19|-|-|15
TGTGCCAGTAGTCTTCGACAGGAGAAACCCTACGAGCAGTACTTC
CASSLRQEKPYEQYF
>TRBJ2-1|TRBV30|-|TRBD2|14
TGTGCCTGGAGTGTACTCGGGGAGGGCAATGAGCAGTTCTTC
CAWSVLGEGNEQFF
>TRBJ1-5|TRBV15|-|-|15
TGTGCCACCAGCAGAGTTACAGGGAGGATTCAGCCCCAGCATTTT
CATSRVTGRIQPQHF
>TRBJ2-2|TRBV30|-|-|15
TGTGCCTGGAGGAACCCCAGGGTGTGGACCGGGGAGCTGTTTTTT
CAWRNPRVWTGELFF
>TRBJ2-7|TRBV7-4|-|-|16
TGTGCCAGCAGCTACGGACGACAGGGAGGGACCTACGAGCAGTACTTC
CASSYGRQGGTYEQYF
>TRBJ1-2|TRBV10-3|-|-|11
TGTGCCATCAGCGAGTTTTATGGCTACACCTTC
CAISEFYGYTF
>TRBJ2-1|TRBV27|-|TRBD2|17
TGTGCCAGCAGTGCCGACACGCGGGAGCCCATCTACAATGAGCAGTTCTTC
CASSADTREPIYNEQFF
>TRBJ1-1|TRBV7-9|-|TRBD1|14
TGTGCCAGCAGCTTACCAGGGGGGGGCTTAGAAGCTTTCTTT
CASSLPGGGLEAFF
>TRBJ2-1|TRBV27|-|TRBD1|16
TGTGCCAGCAGTTGGGGGGACAGGGGACACTACAATGAGCAGTTCTTC
CASSWGDRGHYNEQFF
>TRBJ2-3|TRBV2|-|TRBD2|14
TGTGCCAGCACCCTAGCGGGAGGAACAGATACGCAGTATTTT
CASTLAGGTDTQYF
>TRBJ2-1|TRBV7-8|once|-|14
TGTGCCAGCAGCCCCCGGGGCCCCTACAATGAGCAGTTCTTC
CASSPRGPYNEQFF
>TRBJ2-3|TRBV27|once|TRBD1|17
TGTGCCAGCAGTATTACCCCAGGGGGCGCAGTCACAGATACGCAGTATTTT
CASSITPGGAVTDTQYF
>TRBJ2-7|TRBV6-6|-|-|15
TGTGCCAGCAGTTACGGGGTGGGAGAGGCCTACGAGCAGTACTTC
CASSYGVGEAYEQYF
>TRBJ1-2|TRBV5-1|-|TRBD1|15
TGCGCCAGCAGCTTAAGCGGACAGGGGAGCTATGGCTACACCTTC
CASSLSGQGSYGYTF
>TRBJ2-3|TRBV27|-|-|15
TGTGCCAGCAGGGGGGGCGGCGGGTACACAGATACGCAGTATTTT
CASRGGGGYTDTQYF
>TRBJ2-3|TRBV5-6|-|-|12
TGTGCCAGCAGCTTGATCACAGATACGCAGTATTTT
CASSLITDTQYF
>TRBJ2-7|TRBV27|-|TRBD2|16
TGTGCCAGCAGTTTGGGGCTAGCGGGAGACACCTACGAGCAGTACTTC
CASSLGLAGDTYEQYF
>TRBJ1-2|TRBV15|-|-|15
TGTGCCACCAGCAGAGAAATTCGGTATCGCTATGGCTACACCTTC
CATSREIRYRYGYTF
>TRBJ1-1|TRBV5-1|-|-|15
TGCGCCAGCAGCTCATACAGGGTCTCGAACACTGAAGCTTTCTTT
CASSSYRVSNTEAFF
>TRBJ1-2|TRBV5-1|once|TRBD1|12
TGCGCCAGCAGTCTGCGGGACAGGGTCTACACCTTC
CASSLRDRVYTF
>TRBJ2-1|TRBV7-9|-|TRBD2|16
TGTGCCAGCAGCACCCGGACTAGCGGGAGTTTCAATGAGCAGTTCTTC
CASSTRTSGSFNEQFF
>TRBJ1-5|TRBV9|-|TRBD1|14
TGTGCCAGCAGCGCAGGGACAGGGAATCAGCCCCAGCATTTT
CASSAGTGNQPQHF
>TRBJ1-1|TRBV28|-|-|14
TGTGCCAGCAGTTTAGGGGGGGGGAACACTGAAGCTTTCTTT
CASSLGGGNTEAFF
>TRBJ2-7|TRBV2|-|TRBD1|16
TGTGCCAGCACCGGATGGTTGGGACAGGGGGACTACGAGCAGTACTTC
CASTGWLGQGDYEQYF
>TRBJ2-7|TRBV7-9|once|-|15
TGTGCCAGCAGTACGTGGGAGGAGGCCTCCTACGAGCAGTACTTC
CASSTWEEASYEQYF
>TRBJ2-2|TRBV19|-|-|15
TGTGCCAGTAGTTCCCCTTCGGACAGCACCGGGGAGCTGTTTTTT
CASSSPSDSTGELFF
>TRBJ1-5|TRBV7-9|-|TRBD1|13
TGTGCCAGCAGCTTAGAGGGGGCTCAGCCCCAGCATTTT
CASSLEGAQPQHF
>TRBJ2-1|TRBV7-9|-|TRBD2|16
TGTGCCAGCAGCTTAGAGGGACTAGCGGTGGGCAATGAGCAGTTCTTC
CASSLEGLAVGNEQFF
>TRBJ2-1|TRBV27|-|-|16
TGTGCCAGCAGCCTTTACCAGGGGTGGGCTACGCATGAGCAGTTCTTC
CASSLYQGWATHEQFF
>TRBJ1-2|TRBV5-1|-|-|14
TGCGCCAGCAGCCTCAAACAGGGTTCATTTGGCTACACCTTC
CASSLKQGSFGYTF
>TRBJ2-7|TRBV5-5|once|-|14
TGTGCCAGCAGCTTGTTATCCAGAGACTACGAGCAGTACTTC
CASSLLSRDYEQYF
>TRBJ2-7|TRBV7-9|-|-|11
TGTGCCAGCAGTCTCTTCTACGAGCAGTACTTC
CASSLFYEQYF